This entry is about one TCR beta chain. Clones were sequenced by immunoSEQ multiplex PCR, and TCRdb holds only the in-frame ones, with some missing. The sample contains about 280,000 clones, roughly 85% of which appear only once. Participants were aged about 18 to 90 years, lived in around 22 US areas, and enrolled virtually. This entry comes from a study of blood T cell repertoires in COVID-19. Study at large: T cells, B-cell-depleted T cells, or PBMCs supplied cDNA or gDNA.

The TCR comes from a man aged 35-49 years who had been exposed to COVID-19. Sequencing used PBMCs or T cells enriched from blood (not recorded which).

The CDR3 bases are TGTGCCACCAGTGATCAGGGGGCTGATAAAGACGAGCAGTACTTC. Encoded protein: CATSDQGADKDEQYF. The chain links TRBV24-1 to TRBJ2-7; 8 nucleotides agree with TRBD1. After removal of 3 bases from V and 5 bases from J, the junction contained 8 bases not matched to a gene. The CDR3 loop spans 15 amino acids. Germline CDR1 and CDR2: KGHDR and SFDVKD.